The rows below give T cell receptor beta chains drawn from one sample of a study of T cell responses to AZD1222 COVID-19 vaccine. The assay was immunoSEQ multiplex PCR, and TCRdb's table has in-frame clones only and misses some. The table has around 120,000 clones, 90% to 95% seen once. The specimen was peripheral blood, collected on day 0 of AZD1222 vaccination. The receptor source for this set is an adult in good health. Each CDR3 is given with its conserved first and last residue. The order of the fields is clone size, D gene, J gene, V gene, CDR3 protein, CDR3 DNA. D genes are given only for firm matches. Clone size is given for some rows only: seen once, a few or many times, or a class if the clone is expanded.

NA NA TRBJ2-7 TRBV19 CASRPQQGSYEQYF TGTGCCAGTCGCCCGCAACAGGGCTCCTACGAGCAGTACTTC
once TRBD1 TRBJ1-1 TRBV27 CASSGGWTGLVGAFF TGTGCCAGCAGTGGCGGTTGGACAGGTCTTGTGGGAGCTTTCTTT
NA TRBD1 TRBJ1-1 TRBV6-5 CASIPGQANTEAFF TGTGCCAGCATTCCCGGACAGGCGAACACTGAAGCTTTCTTT
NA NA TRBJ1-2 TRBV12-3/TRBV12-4 CASSAQDSYGYTF TGTGCCAGCAGTGCTCAGGATTCATATGGCTACACCTTC
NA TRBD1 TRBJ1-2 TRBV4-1 CASSLFSTGGWLANYGYTF TGCGCCAGCAGCCTTTTTTCGACAGGGGGATGGTTGGCTAACTATGGCTACACCTTC
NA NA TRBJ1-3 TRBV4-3 CASSQDFRVSEGNTIYF TGCGCCAGCAGCCAAGATTTTCGAGTATCTGAGGGTAACACCATATATTTT
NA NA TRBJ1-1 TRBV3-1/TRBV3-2 CASSHRVGEAFF TGTGCCAGCAGCCACAGGGTTGGTGAAGCTTTCTTT
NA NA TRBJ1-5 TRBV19 CASSIRVGSVFTQHF TGTGCCAGTAGTATAAGGGTAGGGTCTGTCTTTACCCAGCATTTT
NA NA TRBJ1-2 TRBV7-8 CASSLLASGSNTYYTF TGTGCCAGCAGCTTACTGGCCTCGGGCTCCAACACCTACTACACCTTC
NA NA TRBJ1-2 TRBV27 CASSTDAIYGYTF TGTGCCAGCAGTACTGATGCGATATATGGCTACACCTTC